One sample yielded the 15 T cell receptor beta chains listed below, sequenced in a study of chemoradiotherapy in HPV16-positive cancers. Only in-frame clones appear in the TCRdb table, and some are missing; sequencing was by immunoSEQ multiplex PCR. The data contain about 68,000 clones, about 90% of them singletons. The sample consisted of blood, taken from a patient who underwent chemoradiotherapy. Source of these receptors: a human donor with HPV-associated anogenital cancer.

This chain joins TRBV6-1 and TRBJ2-5; 11 bases fit TRBD1. The J call may be wrong; the DNA end is better matched by TRBJ2-7. CDR3 length: 15 amino acids. Germline loops: CDR1 MNHNS, CDR2 SASEGT. For the CDR3, the DNA is TGTGCCAGCAGTGAATCAGGGACAGGGGGCTACGAGCAGTACTTC. Translating gives CASSESGTGGYEQYF.

The rearrangement uses TRBV20-1 and TRBJ2-1; D may be TRBD1 or TRBD2 (7 bases each). Germline V gene lookup returns CDR1 DFQATT and CDR2 SNEGSKA (reference sequence). The CDR3 consists of 11 residues. Between the trimmed V and J ends, which lost 6 bases and 9 bases, there was a span of 12 bases. The CDR3 DNA reads TGCAGTGCGCAGGGGGGGTTTGAGCAGTTCTTC. This sequence encodes CSAQGGFEQFF.

The chain uses TRBV7-2 and TRBJ2-3, with D unclear. This CDR3 is 14 amino acids long. Trimming removed 5 bases from V and 1 base from J, with 10 bases in between. Germline V gene lookup returns CDR1 SGHTA and CDR2 FQGNSA. CDR3 residues: CASSLTGRTDTQYF. The CDR3 nucleotides are TGTGCCAGCAGCCTCACCGGGCGCACAGATACGCAGTATTTT. The full variable domain, completed using reference TRBV7-2 and TRBJ2-3, is GAGVSQSPSNKVTEKGKDVELRCDPISGHTALYWYRQSLGQGLEFLIYFQGNSAPDKSGLPSDRFSAERTGGSVSTLTIQRTQQEDSAVYLCASSLTGRTDTQYFGPGTRLTVL.

This clone was observed a single time. V and J are TRBV10-1 and TRBJ2-3; D gene uncertain. This CDR3 contains 15 residues. Trimming took 6 bases from V and 0 from J, leaving 13 bases between them. Germline CDR1 WNHNN, CDR2 SYGVQD (reference sequence). Here the CDR3 DNA reads TGCGCCAGCAGAAAATCTGCGACCAGCACAGATACGCAGTATTTT. Amino acid sequence: CASRKSATSTDTQYF.

A single count supports this clone. The chain recombines TRBV6-1 with TRBJ1-1; 9 bases map to TRBD1. Germline CDR1 is MNHNS and CDR2 is SASEGT. The CDR3 extends over 15 amino acids. Unmatched junction bases numbered 4, after V lost 4 bases and J lost 1 base. CDR3 nucleotide sequence: TGTGCCAGCAGTGTCCGACAGGGGGGGAACACTGAAGCTTTCTTT. This gives the protein CASSVRQGGNTEAFF.

The chain uses TRBV6-5 and TRBJ1-3; D is undetermined. In germline, CDR1 is MNHEY, CDR2 SVGAGI. CDR3 length equals 16 residues. V was shortened by 0 bases and J by 0 bases, with 9 bases between the two germline ends. The CDR3 region is CASSYSVRPSGNTIYF. As DNA, the CDR3 is TGTGCCAGCAGTTACTCTGTCCGGCCCTCTGGAAACACCATATATTTT.

The rearrangement joins TRBV10-3 to TRBJ2-7; TRBD1 aligns across 9 bases. The V and J ends lost 5 bases and 2 bases, in that order; junction bases with no gene match: 4. Germline CDR1 and CDR2: ENHRY and SYGVKD. This CDR3 is 14 amino acids long. CDR3 DNA: TGTGCCATCAGTTACGGGACAGGGCCCTACGAGCAGTACTTC. Its protein is CAISYGTGPYEQYF.

CDR3 DNA: TGTGCCAGCAGTTACTCGAGGGAAGAGACCCAGTACTTC. Amino acid sequence: CASSYSREETQYF. This sequence joins TRBV6-5 and TRBJ2-5; a weak D match, TRBD2 (5 bases). Trimming removed 0 bases at V and 3 bases at J, with 5 bases between. This CDR3 is 13 amino acids long. CDR1 is MNHEY, CDR2 SVGAGI, per germline.

The chain couples TRBV10-3 to TRBJ2-7; no firm D call. The CDR3 totals 12 residues. Trimming removed 4 bases at V and 1 base at J, with 5 bases between. Germline V gives CDR1 ENHRY, CDR2 SYGVKD. The CDR3 loop is CAISGSSYEQYF. CDR3 nucleotides: TGTGCCATCAGTGGGTCATCCTACGAGCAGTACTTC.

CDR3 loop: CASSPLSDGGTGYTF. In DNA form, the CDR3 reads TGCGCCAGCAGCCCATTATCAGACGGGGGAACTGGCTACACCTTC. This chain uses TRBV4-1 with TRBJ1-2; a weak D match, TRBD1 (5 bases). Germline values: CDR1 MGHRA, CDR2 YSYEKL. Trimming cost V 4 bases and J 7 bases, with 19 bases left between them. This CDR3 is built from 15 residues.

The chain couples TRBV30 to TRBJ1-1, with unresolved D. CDR1 and CDR2 from the germline V gene are GTSNPN and SVGIG (reference sequence). V was shortened by 0 bases and J by 5 bases, with 13 bases between the two germline ends. The CDR3 totals 14 residues. CDR3 sequence reads: CAWSVRQLRTEAFF. The CDR3 region has the DNA TGTGCCTGGAGTGTACGGCAATTGAGGACTGAAGCTTTCTTT.

The chain recombines TRBV7-3 with TRBJ1-5; D gene unclear. The CDR3 totals 13 residues. V lost 3 bases and J lost 4, with 7 bases in between. The germline CDR1 and CDR2 sequences are SGHTA and FQGTGA. CDR3 loop: CASSFQINQPQHF. In DNA form, the CDR3 reads TGTGCCAGCAGCTTCCAGATTAATCAGCCCCAGCATTTT.

The J gene is TRBJ1-6, the V gene TRBV7-6; no clear D gene. Trimming removed 5 bases at V and 9 bases at J, with 14 bases between. Germline V gene sequence: CDR1 SGHVS, CDR2 FNYEAQ. This CDR3 is built from 14 residues. The DNA of the CDR3 is TGTGCCAGCAGCCGGGATAGGCGAGGTTCACCCCTCCACTTT. Its translation: CASSRDRRGSPLHF.

V and J are TRBV11-1 and TRBJ2-3, with 8 nucleotides matching TRBD1. The CDR3 spans 17 residues. CDR1 and CDR2 (germline): SGHAT, FQDESV (reference sequence). The trim removed 5 bases at V and 2 bases at J, leaving 12 bases unmatched. The CDR3 spells CASSPHRQGRPTDTQYF. The CDR3 DNA is TGTGCCAGCAGCCCCCATCGACAGGGGCGGCCCACAGATACGCAGTATTTT.

This clone showed up just once. The rearrangement uses TRBV5-1 and TRBJ1-2; TRBD1 is a possible D gene (6 bases). The germline gives CDR1 SGHRS, CDR2 YFSETQ. The CDR3 loop spans 17 amino acids. The germline V and J ends were trimmed by 0 bases and 6 bases, with 21 bases remaining between them. CDR3 sequence: CASSLAPEGTGKDGYTF. The CDR3 region has the DNA TGCGCCAGCAGCTTGGCCCCCGAAGGAACAGGGAAGGATGGCTACACCTTC.